This T cell receptor (beta chain) was identified during a study of blood T cell repertoires in COVID-19. This clone came up once. Between the trimmed V and J ends, which lost 5 bases and 6 bases, there was a span of 11 bases. CDR1 is SGDLS, CDR2 YYNGEE, per germline. This CDR3 is 12 amino acids long. As handled by the study authors: Amplification with reference gene primers provided the estimates of nucleated cell counts. Profiling relied on immunoSEQ multiplex PCR, and the TCRdb table lists in-frame clones only, not all of them. From that table come the V and J calls and clone size; the DNA was used to work out D and trimming. There are 100,000 to 150,000 clones in the sample; roughly 79% occur only once, and under 3% lies in the top ten.

The sequence derives from a man in his 70s with acute or convalescent COVID-19. Sequencing was done on a sample of peripheral blood. The chain recombines TRBV9 with TRBJ1-1; possibly TRBD1 for D (6 bases). As DNA, the CDR3 is TGTGCCAGCAGGGGGGCAGGGGCTGAAGCTTTCTTT. Translation: CASRGAGAEAFF. Variable domain in full (rest from reference TRBV9 and TRBJ1-1): DSGVTQTPKHLITATGQRVTLRCSPRSGDLSVYWYQQSLDQGLQFLIQYYNGEERAKGNILERFSAQQFPDLHSELNLSSLELGDSALYFCASRGAGAEAFFGQGTRLTVV.